A single TCR beta chain is shown here with its context. No antigen is known for it. V lost 4 bases to trimming and J lost 5 bases; unmatched junction nucleotides: 4. The CDR3 runs 14 residues. Germline assignment: CDR1 SGHRS and CDR2 YFSETQ. The protocol was immunoSEQ multiplex PCR, while the TCRdb copy is restricted to in-frame clones and leaves out a portion. The sample yields 20,000 to 30,000 clones, over 70% seen once. This entry comes from a study of radiotherapy plus CTLA-4 blockade in lung cancer. Overall study results and limits: Blood TCR clones of tumor origin expanded after radiotherapy plus ipilimumab.

This TCR came from a human donor with non-small cell lung cancer that progressed on radiotherapy plus ipilimumab. This sequence joins TRBV5-1 and TRBJ2-7; TRBD1 matches 12 bases. Here the sequenced sample was peripheral blood, taken from a patient treated with radiotherapy plus ipilimumab. The CDR3: CASSLGTGGDEQYF. The CDR3 DNA reads TGCGCCAGCAGCCTTGGGACAGGGGGCGACGAGCAGTACTTC.